A selection of T cell receptor beta chains follows, all from one sample in a study of cytomegalovirus exposure and HLA in healthy donors. Clones were read by immunoSEQ multiplex PCR, and TCRdb kept only the in-frame ones, dropping some. The table lists some 140,000 clones, about 83% of them singletons. Sequences were obtained from PBMCs. The receptors were gathered from a woman aged 40 to 50 in good health and CMV-seronegative. CDR3s include the opening cysteine and the closing phenylalanine or tryptophan. The D gene is left open where the match is weak. Rows may omit the clone size; those that give it use once, few, many or a size class.

size	V	J	D	DNA	CDR3
-	TRBV5-1	TRBJ2-1	-	TGCGCCAGCAGACCCACCCGGGGGTCTAGCAATGAGCAGTTCTTC	CASRPTRGSSNEQFF
few	TRBV28	TRBJ2-7	-	TGTGCCAGCAGCCCACAGGGCGACGAGCAGTACTTC	CASSPQGDEQYF
once	TRBV2	TRBJ1-2	-	TGTGCCAGCAGTGAAGTAATCTATGGCTACACCTTC	CASSEVIYGYTF
-	TRBV19	TRBJ1-1	TRBD1	TGTGCCAGTAGTGGACCCCCTTGGGGACAGGGGGCTCGGAACACTGAAGCTTTCTTT	CASSGPPWGQGARNTEAFF
-	TRBV6-5	TRBJ2-3	-	TGTGCCAGCATTCGGGGAGATACGCAGTATTTT	CASIRGDTQYF
-	TRBV6-6	TRBJ1-2	TRBD1	TGTGCCAGCAGTCTAAGGGGGCGCTTAGAAGGCTACACCTTC	CASSLRGRLEGYTF
once	TRBV5-6	TRBJ1-1	-	TGTGCCAGCAGCCCGCCACCGGGGTACAATATGAACACTGAAGCTTTCTTT	CASSPPPGYNMNTEAFF
-	TRBV28	TRBJ1-6	TRBD1	TGTGCCGGCTCGCGGGACAGTAATTCACCCCTCCACTTT	CAGSRDSNSPLHF
-	TRBV5-1	TRBJ1-2	TRBD1	TGCGCCAGCAGCTTGGACAGGGGATATGGCTACACCTTC	CASSLDRGYGYTF
-	TRBV2	TRBJ2-7	TRBD1	TGTGCCAGCAGCTGGACAGGGGTTACGAACGAGCAGTACTTC	CASSWTGVTNEQYF
-	TRBV5-8	TRBJ2-5	-	TGTGCCAGCAGCTTGGGCAGGGATCAAGAGACCCAGTACTTC	CASSLGRDQETQYF
once	TRBV15	TRBJ2-1	TRBD1	TGTGCCACCAGCAAAGGAAACAGGGGGCCCCCTATGGATGAGCAGTTCTTC	CATSKGNRGPPMDEQFF
-	TRBV5-1	TRBJ2-3	TRBD2	TGCGCCAGCAGCCCCGGACTAGCGGGGGGGCTTACAGATACGCAGTATTTT	CASSPGLAGGLTDTQYF